These T cell receptor beta chains were read from a single sample in a study of T cells after posttransplantation cyclophosphamide. Sequencing was performed with immunoSEQ multiplex PCR; in TCRdb, only in-frame clones are kept and a portion is missing. Observed in the sample are around 12,000 clones, none of them singletons. The material sequenced was PBMCs, taken after allogeneic stem cell transplant with posttransplant cyclophosphamide. The receptors stem from a female patient in her thirties or forties who received an allogeneic stem cell transplant from an unrelated donor, was CMV-positive, and had acute GVHD only. Some T cells may possibly be graft donor cells. Both conserved end residues are part of each CDR3. The order of the fields is D gene, V gene, J gene, clone size, CDR3 DNA, CDR3 protein. The D gene is left open where the match is weak. Some rows have no size entry. The others give once, few or many, or a class for an expanded clone.

TRBD1	TRBV7-2	TRBJ1-2	few	TGTGCCAGCAGCCCTTCAGGGGGGATTTATGGCTACACCTTC	CASSPSGGIYGYTF
NA	TRBV30	TRBJ2-6	few	TGTGCCTGGAGCGATGGGCTATCTGGGGCCAACGTCCTGACTTTC	CAWSDGLSGANVLTF
TRBD2	TRBV6-5	TRBJ2-2	many	TGTGCCAGCAGTTACCGAGGACTAGCCCCCGGGGAGCTGTTTTTT	CASSYRGLAPGELFF
TRBD2	TRBV7-3	TRBJ2-3	NA	TGTGCCAGCAGCTCCAATAGCGGGAGCACAGATACGCAGTATTTT	CASSSNSGSTDTQYF
TRBD2	TRBV30	TRBJ2-7	NA	TGTGCCTGGAGTCGCGGAATTAGCGGGAGGGACGAGCAGTACTTC	CAWSRGISGRDEQYF
TRBD2	TRBV5-1	TRBJ2-7	many	TGCGCCAGCAGTTACACTAGCGTGTGGTACTTC	CASSYTSVWYF
TRBD2	TRBV28	TRBJ2-7	many	TGTGCCAGCGGAGGTTGGGGCGGGAGAGGAAACGAGCAGTACTTC	CASGGWGGRGNEQYF
TRBD1	TRBV19	TRBJ1-1	many	TGTGCCAGTAGTCCCAGGGGGCCGTGGGCTGAAGCTTTCTTT	CASSPRGPWAEAFF
NA	TRBV5-1	TRBJ2-7	many	TGCGCCAGCAGCTTGATGGGAGGTTCCTACGAGCAGTACTTC	CASSLMGGSYEQYF
NA	TRBV7-8	TRBJ1-5	few	TGTGCCAGCAGCCCGATCAGCGGCATTAATCAGCCCCAGCATTTT	CASSPISGINQPQHF
TRBD1	TRBV4-3	TRBJ2-5	many	TGCGCCAGCAGCCATCGACAGGGGTTATGGGAGACCCAGTACTTC	CASSHRQGLWETQYF
TRBD1	TRBV9	TRBJ1-2	few	TGTGCCAGCAGTCTTAGACAGGGGCTTGGCTACACCTTC	CASSLRQGLGYTF
TRBD1	TRBV6-5	TRBJ1-1	few	TGTGCGAGCAGTTTGCGACAGGGCAACACTGAAGCTTTCTTT	CASSLRQGNTEAFF
TRBD1	TRBV5-1	TRBJ1-2	many	TGCGCCAGCGGGACAGCCGAAGAGAGCTACACCTTC	CASGTAEESYTF
TRBD2	TRBV27	TRBJ2-1	many	TGTGCCAGCGGTCCGAGCGGGAGGATCGATGAGCAGTTCTTC	CASGPSGRIDEQFF
TRBD1	TRBV19	TRBJ2-2	NA	TGTGCCAGTAGTACTCTCCAGGGGGCGGACACCGGGGAGCTGTTTTTT	CASSTLQGADTGELFF
NA	TRBV15	TRBJ1-5	NA	TGTGCCACCAGCAGACCTAAGGGGGACGTACAGGCTGGGCAGCCCCAGCATTTT	CATSRPKGDVQAGQPQHF
TRBD1	TRBV6-6	TRBJ1-4	NA	TGTGCCAGCAGAAACAGGGGTGCGAGGGAAAAACTGTTTTTT	CASRNRGAREKLFF
TRBD2	TRBV9	TRBJ2-3	many	TGTGCCAGCAGCGTAGCCGGGACTAGCGGGGTTAGCACAGATACGCAGTATTTT	CASSVAGTSGVSTDTQYF
TRBD1	TRBV5-6	TRBJ1-2	many	TGTGCCAGCAGCTTGGGGACAGGAGCCTCTAATTACTATGGCTACACCTTC	CASSLGTGASNYYGYTF
NA	TRBV4-3	TRBJ2-4	many	TGCGCCAGCAGCCCGACGACAGACCCAAACATTCAGTACTTC	CASSPTTDPNIQYF
NA	TRBV11-1	TRBJ1-1	many	TGTGCCAGCAGCTGGTCGGGCTGGGGCGGCCTGAACACTGAAGCTTTCTTT	CASSWSGWGGLNTEAFF
TRBD1	TRBV9	TRBJ1-2	many	TGTGCCAGCAGCTCGGGACAGGGGACCTATGGCTACACCTTC	CASSSGQGTYGYTF
NA	TRBV7-2	TRBJ2-5	few	TGTGCCAGCAGCTTACAGGGGCTTCGGGAGACCCAGTACTTC	CASSLQGLRETQYF
NA	TRBV11-2	TRBJ1-1	many	TGTGCCAGCAGCTTAGAACCGGGGTTGCGCCATCATTACTTGAACACTGAAGCTTTCTTT	CASSLEPGLRHHYLNTEAFF
TRBD1	TRBV19	TRBJ2-7	many	TGTGCCAGTAGACCCGACAGGGGGCTGGAAGAGCAGTACTTC	CASRPDRGLEEQYF
NA	TRBV1	TRBJ2-5	NA	TGCACCAGCAGCCAAGATAGGCCTAGGGGACAAGAGACCCAGTACTTC	CTSSQDRPRGQETQYF
TRBD2	TRBV28	TRBJ2-7	many	TGTGCCAGCAGTTCTCCCGCGGGGGACTCCTACGAGCAGTACTTC	CASSSPAGDSYEQYF
TRBD1	TRBV6-5	TRBJ1-3	many	TGTGCCAGCAGTTACAACAGGGGGGCTTCTGGAAACACCATATATTTT	CASSYNRGASGNTIYF
NA	TRBV19	TRBJ2-7	many	TGTGCCAGTAGTATACGCAGGGGTGGCTACGAGCAGTACTTC	CASSIRRGGYEQYF
NA	TRBV7-9	TRBJ2-7	few	TGTGCCAGCAGCTACTACTACGAGCAGTACTTC	CASSYYYEQYF
TRBD1	TRBV10-3	TRBJ2-5	NA	TGTGCCATCAGTGAGAGGGACAGGGTCGTTAAGACCCAGTACTTC	CAISERDRVVKTQYF
TRBD1	TRBV5-4	TRBJ1-1	many	TGTGCCAGCAGCGGACAGGGGGCTGGGGCAAAAGCTTTCTTT	CASSGQGAGAKAFF
TRBD2	TRBV9	TRBJ2-7	many	TGTGCCAGCAGCGCAACAATTCCGGGACTAGCGGGAGAGAAAGGGTCGTACGAGCAGTACTTC	CASSATIPGLAGEKGSYEQYF
TRBD1	TRBV7-8	TRBJ2-3	few	TGTGCCAGCAGCTCGGACAGGGTAATAGATACGCAGTATTTT	CASSSDRVIDTQYF
TRBD1	TRBV6-1	TRBJ2-7	many	TGTGCCAGCAGCGTTTGGGGACAGCCGTACGAGCAGTACTTC	CASSVWGQPYEQYF
NA	TRBV4-3	TRBJ1-4	medium-sized	TGCGCCAGCAGCCAAGGCAGGGATGAAAAACTGTTTTTT	CASSQGRDEKLFF
TRBD2	TRBV29-1	TRBJ2-1	NA	TGCAGCGTTGAAGTTGCTAGCGGGGGGGCCCGGGGTCGCAATGAGCAGTTCTTC	CSVEVASGGARGRNEQFF
TRBD2	TRBV27	TRBJ2-4	few	TGTGCCAGCAGTACCCAGGGGGGACTAGCGTCCGTAGCCAAAAACATTCAGTACTTC	CASSTQGGLASVAKNIQYF
NA	TRBV28	TRBJ2-5	many	TGTGCCAGCAGTTTGCCCCCCAGGGTCAGACAAGAGACCCAGTACTTC	CASSLPPRVRQETQYF
NA	TRBV7-7	TRBJ2-3	many	TGTGCTAGCAGCTGGCGGGGGCGAAGCACAGATACGCAGTATTTT	CASSWRGRSTDTQYF
TRBD2	TRBV6-5	TRBJ2-1	many	TGTGCCAGCAGAGGCGGGAGTTGGAATGAGCAGTTCTTC	CASRGGSWNEQFF
TRBD1	TRBV4-3	TRBJ1-3	many	TGCGCCAGCAGCCACCTGGGACAGGCGGGAAACACCATATATTTT	CASSHLGQAGNTIYF
NA	TRBV9	TRBJ2-1	NA	TGTGCCAGCAGCCCTCCCCCCGAACTAGAACGGAATGAGCAGTTCTTC	CASSPPPELERNEQFF
TRBD1	TRBV18	TRBJ1-2	NA	TGTGCCAGCTCACCGCTGACAGGGGATTCCTGGGAGGGCTACACCTTC	CASSPLTGDSWEGYTF